This T cell receptor (beta chain) was observed in a study of identical twins. General observations from the study: Whereas memory repertoires showed no such difference, abundant cord blood beta clonotypes carried fewer insertions.

A single record per CDR3 protein comes from TCRdb applying MiXCR to the 5' RACE reads. The table includes some 600,000 distinct CDR3 sequences, about 7.1% detected once. The germline gives CDR1 SGDLS, CDR2 YYNGEE. Trimming at V came to 1 base and at J to 5 bases, leaving 3 bases not matched to a gene. This CDR3 is built from 14 residues. About this clonotype itself: No antigen is known for it.

These same records also appear under a second study, on yellow fever vaccine responses in identical twins.

The source material was PBMCs. This TCR came from a woman younger than 35 in good health. The V call is TRBV9, the J call TRBJ2-1; 7 positions agree with TRBD2. CDR3: CASSVTGLNNEQFF. The DNA for the CDR3 is TGTGCCAGCAGCGTAACGGGACTAAACAATGAGCAGTTCTTC.